Listed below are T cell receptor beta chains from one sample, sequenced in a study of beta chain features in type 1 diabetes. The data were produced by immunoSEQ multiplex PCR, yet TCRdb's version contains in-frame clones alone and is incomplete. Seen here are just over 25,000 clones, roughly 53% observed once, and the top ten hold less than 0.35%. The sequenced material came from stem cell memory CD4+ T cells from blood. Receptors originate from a man aged 25 to 45 with type 1 diabetes. Both conserved end residues are part of each CDR3. A D gene is named only where the DNA matches it firmly. Size values are once, few and many counts, or a class for expanded clones, and some rows have none.

NA	TRBV18	NA	TRBJ1-1	TGTGCCAGCTCACAATCGTTCTTATCCGGTGCGGTCACTGAAGCTTTCTTT	CASSQSFLSGAVTEAFF
NA	TRBV6-5	NA	TRBJ1-2	TGTGCCAGCAGTCTCGACGGGTCCTCCGGCTACACCTTC	CASSLDGSSGYTF
TRBD2	TRBV7-2	NA	TRBJ2-1	TGTGCCAGCAGCCAGCCGGGGGGTGAGCAGTTCTTC	CASSQPGGEQFF
NA	TRBV5-1	NA	TRBJ1-1	TGCGCCAGCGGATATTCTAGGAACACTGAAGCTTTCTTT	CASGYSRNTEAFF
NA	TRBV5-6	few	TRBJ2-2	TGTGCCAGCAGCAAACTAGAAGCCGGGGAGCTGTTTTTT	CASSKLEAGELFF
NA	TRBV29-1	NA	TRBJ1-1	TGCAGCGTTGAAGACAGGGGGAACACTGAAGCTTTCTTT	CSVEDRGNTEAFF
NA	TRBV5-1	NA	TRBJ2-7	TGCGCCAGCAGCCCCCGACAGGCCCAAGCCTACGAGCAGTACTTC	CASSPRQAQAYEQYF
NA	TRBV30	few	TRBJ1-5	TGTGCCTGGACTCCGGGACACGTTTTCGGCAATCAGCCCCAGCATTTT	CAWTPGHVFGNQPQHF
NA	TRBV11-3	NA	TRBJ2-1	TGTGCCAGCAGCTCGACTAGCTCCTACAATGAGCAGTTCTTC	CASSSTSSYNEQFF
NA	TRBV18	NA	TRBJ1-2	TGTGCCAGCTCACCAAGAACAGAACAATATGGCTACACCTTC	CASSPRTEQYGYTF
NA	TRBV30	few	TRBJ2-1	TGTGCCTGGAGTGTCGAAGGGGGTATGGTGGAGCAGTTCTTC	CAWSVEGGMVEQFF
NA	TRBV9	NA	TRBJ2-1	TGTGCCAGCAGCGTAGGCAGCGACTCCTACAATGAGCAGTTCTTC	CASSVGSDSYNEQFF
TRBD2	TRBV5-4	few	TRBJ2-6	TGTGCCAGCAGCAAAGCGGGAGCCTCTGGGGCCAACGTCCTGACTTTC	CASSKAGASGANVLTF
NA	TRBV7-7	NA	TRBJ2-2	TGTGCTAGCAGCCTAATACTTAACACCGGGGAGCTGTTTTTT	CASSLILNTGELFF
NA	TRBV7-2	NA	TRBJ2-7	TGTGCCAGCAGCCACCAGAGGGGGGGCTACGAGCAGTACTTC	CASSHQRGGYEQYF
TRBD1	TRBV5-1	NA	TRBJ1-2	TGCGCCAGCAGCTCTGACAGGGGGCATGGCTACACCTTC	CASSSDRGHGYTF
NA	TRBV2	NA	TRBJ2-7	TGTGCCAGCAAGCGGGCCTCTTTTCTCTCCTACGAGCAGTACTTC	CASKRASFLSYEQYF